This T cell receptor (beta chain) was documented in a study of vaccination effects on CD4 cells after COVID-19. At the level of the study: A median of 72 days separated the second dose and sampling.

General study points: The vaccine-induced clones of healthy vaccinees included only 1 of 255 that cross-reacted with common cold coronaviruses.

Antigen-specific CD4+ T cell clonotypes were called by their expansion after viral peptide-pool culture in ViraFEST. Culture proceeded for 10 days, and CD4+ T cells were then isolated. Vaccination of participants consisted of two doses of either the BNT162b2 or mRNA-1273 vaccine. Testing of the vaccine recipients showed negative nucleocapsid antibodies and no prior SARS-CoV-2 infection. PBMC cultures contained two million cells per well, approximately 11 IU/ml IL-2 and approximately 9.9 ug/ml peptides. Germline V gene data show CDR1 as SNHLY and CDR2 as FYNNEI. Trimming removed 8 bases from V and 4 bases from J; junction bases left unmatched: 7. The CDR3 contains 16 residues. A note on this clone: Its antigen is unknown.

Sequencing was performed with immunoSEQ multiplex PCR; in TCRdb, only in-frame clones are kept and a portion is missing. The table shows 12,000 or so clones, with roughly 70% occurring only once. Sequences were derived from CD4+ T cells from PBMCs cultured with SARS-CoV-2 spike peptides, sampled after COVID-19 vaccination. V is TRBV2 and J is TRBJ2-1, with TRBD2 matching over 14 bases. The source is a human donor who received a COVID-19 vaccine. As DNA, the CDR3 is TGTGCCAGCGGAGGGACTAGCGGGGGCAGGTACAATGAGCAGTTCTTC. As protein: CASGGTSGGRYNEQFF.